This record concerns one T cell receptor (beta chain) sequence. Trimming removed 0 bases from V and 1 base from J; junction bases left unmatched: 6. The germline CDR1 and CDR2 sequences are SGDLS and YYNGEE. The length of the CDR3 is 18 residues. The data stem from a study of blood T cell repertoires in COVID-19. Turning to the study itself: There were acute and convalescent COVID-19 samples, and they came from the United States, Italy and Spain. The cDNA or gDNA used as material had been derived from T cells, B-cell-depleted T cells, or PBMCs.

Per the original data handling: The assay estimated nucleated cells by amplifying reference gene primers. Clones were read by immunoSEQ multiplex PCR, and TCRdb kept only the in-frame ones, dropping some. From that table come the V and J calls and clone size; the DNA was used to work out D and trimming. This table has about 170,000 clones, approximately 88% appearing once. The specimen was peripheral blood. V gene TRBV9 combines with J gene TRBJ1-3, with 11 nucleotides matching TRBD1. The clonotype comes from a woman aged 80 or over with active or convalescent COVID-19. The CDR3 loop reads CASSVALGTGGSGNTIYF. The CDR3 nucleotides are TGTGCCAGCAGCGTAGCCTTGGGGACAGGGGGTTCTGGAAACACCATATATTTT.